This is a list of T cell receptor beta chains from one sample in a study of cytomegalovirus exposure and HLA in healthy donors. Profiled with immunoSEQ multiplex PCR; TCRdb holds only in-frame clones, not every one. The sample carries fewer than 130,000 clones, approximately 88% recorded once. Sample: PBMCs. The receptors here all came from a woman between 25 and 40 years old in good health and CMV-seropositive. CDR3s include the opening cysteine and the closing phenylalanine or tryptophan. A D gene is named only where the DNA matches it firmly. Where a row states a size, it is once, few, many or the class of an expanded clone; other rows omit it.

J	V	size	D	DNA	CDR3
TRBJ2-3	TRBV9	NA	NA	TGTGCCAGCAGCGTAGTAAGTCGGACGCAGTATTTT	CASSVVSRTQYF
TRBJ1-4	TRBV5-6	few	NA	TGTGCCAGCAGCTTGAGAGGGCCGGAAAAACTGTTTTTT	CASSLRGPEKLFF
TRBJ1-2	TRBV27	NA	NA	TGTGCCAGCAGTCCCTACTACCGGGATGATCCGACCTATGGCTACACCTTC	CASSPYYRDDPTYGYTF
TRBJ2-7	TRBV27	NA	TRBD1	TGTGCCAGCAGTCCTCATAACAGGGGCAACTCCGAGCAGTACTTC	CASSPHNRGNSEQYF
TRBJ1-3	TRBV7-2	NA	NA	TGTGCCAGCAGCTTAGCGGGGGGATCTGGAAACACCATATATTTT	CASSLAGGSGNTIYF
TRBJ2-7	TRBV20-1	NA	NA	TGCAGTGCCCGGACTTACTACGAGCAGTACTTC	CSARTYYEQYF
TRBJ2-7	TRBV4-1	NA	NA	TGCGCCAGCAGCCAAGACTCCAGGGAAGTCTACGAGCAGTACTTC	CASSQDSREVYEQYF
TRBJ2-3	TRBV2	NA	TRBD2	TGTGCCAGCAGTGTGCGTAGCGGGAGACAAGATACGCAGTATTTT	CASSVRSGRQDTQYF
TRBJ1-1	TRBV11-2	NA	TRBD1	TGTGCCAGCAGCCCCCACAGGGGGTTGGGGACTGAAGCTTTCTTT	CASSPHRGLGTEAFF
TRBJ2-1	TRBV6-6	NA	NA	TGTGCCAGCAGTCAGGGGTCCTACAATGAGCAGTTCTTC	CASSQGSYNEQFF
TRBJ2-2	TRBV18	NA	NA	TGTGCCAGCTCACGGGACATAAACACCGGGGAGCTGTTTTTT	CASSRDINTGELFF
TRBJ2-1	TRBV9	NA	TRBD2	TGTGCCAGCAGCGCAGGGATAGCGGGAATCGATGAGCAGTTCTTC	CASSAGIAGIDEQFF
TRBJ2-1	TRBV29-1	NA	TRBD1	TGCAGCCACAACGGACAGGGCTACAATGAGCAGTTCTTC	CSHNGQGYNEQFF
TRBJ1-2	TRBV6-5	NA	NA	TGTGCCAGCAGTAAGCGACGGGGGGATGGCTACACCTTC	CASSKRRGDGYTF
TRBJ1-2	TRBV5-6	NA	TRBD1	TGTGCCAGCAGCTATACCGGGACAGTACACTATGGCTACACCTTC	CASSYTGTVHYGYTF
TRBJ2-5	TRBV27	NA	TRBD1	TGTGCCAGCAGTTCCTCCGGGACAGGGCACCGAGAGACCCAGTACTTC	CASSSSGTGHRETQYF
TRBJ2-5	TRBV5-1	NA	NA	TGCGCCAGCAGCTTGGTAGTCGGAGAGACCCAGTACTTC	CASSLVVGETQYF
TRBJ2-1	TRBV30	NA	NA	TGTGCCTGGGAAAAAGACAGGTACAATGAGCAGTTCTTC	CAWEKDRYNEQFF
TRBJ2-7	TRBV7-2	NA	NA	TGTGCCAGCAGCTTAGAGGCGGGCCGCTACGAGCAGTACTTC	CASSLEAGRYEQYF
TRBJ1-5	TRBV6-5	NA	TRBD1	TGTGCCAGCAGCCTGACAGGGGGTATGAATCAGCCCCAGCATTTT	CASSLTGGMNQPQHF